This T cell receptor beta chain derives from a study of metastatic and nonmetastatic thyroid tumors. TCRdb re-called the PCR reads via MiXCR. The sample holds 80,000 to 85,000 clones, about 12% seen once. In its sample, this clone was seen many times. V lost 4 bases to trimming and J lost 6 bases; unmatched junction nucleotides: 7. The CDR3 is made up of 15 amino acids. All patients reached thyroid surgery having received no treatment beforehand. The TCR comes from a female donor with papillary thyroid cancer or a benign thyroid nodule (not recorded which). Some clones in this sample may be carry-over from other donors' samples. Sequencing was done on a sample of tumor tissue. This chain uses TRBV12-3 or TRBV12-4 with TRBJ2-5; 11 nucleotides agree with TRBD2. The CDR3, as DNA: TGTGCCAGCAGTTATCTAGCGGGAGGCGGAAAGACCCAGTACTTC. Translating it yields CASSYLAGGGKTQYF.